Listed here are 20 T cell receptor beta chains from one sample, sequenced in a study of cytomegalovirus exposure and HLA in healthy donors. Here immunoSEQ multiplex PCR was the method, and the copy in TCRdb shows in-frame clones only, minus some. The sample consists of roughly 130,000 clones, about 86% of them appearing once. Sequenced material: PBMCs. The source is a man in his late teens or twenties in good health and CMV-seronegative.

This sequence joins TRBV7-9 and TRBJ2-7, with TRBD1 matching over 11 bases. The CDR3 loop spans 16 amino acids. Germline loops: CDR1 SEHNR, CDR2 FQNEAQ (reference sequence). Losses at the gene ends were 4 bases for V and 4 bases for J; bases not matched to a gene: 9. In DNA, the CDR3 is TGTGCCAGCAGCTCCCCCGGGACAGGGGGTAAATACGAGCAGTACTTC. It codes for CASSSPGTGGKYEQYF.

CDR3: CASSYSITATEAFF. CDR3 bases: TGTGCCAGCAGTTATTCTATCACAGCCACTGAAGCTTTCTTT. The chain links TRBV6-5 to TRBJ1-1, with D uncertain. CDR1 is MNHEY and CDR2 is SVGAGI in the germline V gene. Trimming shortened V by 3 bases and J by 4 bases, and 12 bases separated the two germline ends. The CDR3 is 14 amino acids.

This clone was seen at least ten times. The rearrangement links TRBV6-1 to TRBJ2-7; perhaps TRBD2 as D (6 bases). Germline V gene data show CDR1 as MNHNS and CDR2 as SASEGT. Trimming took 2 bases from V and 5 from J, leaving 16 bases between them. CDR3 length: 15 amino acids. The CDR3 here is CASSERGPEGDEQYF. CDR3 nucleotide sequence: TGTGCCAGCAGTGAAAGGGGACCGGAGGGAGACGAGCAGTACTTC.

This rearrangement joins TRBV5-1 to TRBJ1-2, with TRBD1 identical over 8 bases. V lost 0 bases, J lost 2 bases, and 6 bases stayed unmatched. Germline V gene data show CDR1 as SGHRS and CDR2 as YFSETQ. This CDR3 contains 16 residues. The CDR3 nucleotides read TGCGCCAGCAGCTTGGCCGTCCGACAGGGGAACTATGGCTACACCTTC. Its protein product is CASSLAVRQGNYGYTF.

The chain combines TRBV5-1 with TRBJ2-7; weak D call: TRBD1 (5 bases). CDR1 is SGHRS, CDR2 YFSETQ, per germline. This CDR3 region has 19 residues. Trimming took off 2 bases at V and 0 bases at J, with 24 bases between the two ends. The CDR3 sequence is CASSFTQRQRPPSSYEQYF. CDR3 nucleotides: TGCGCCAGCAGCTTTACCCAACGACAGAGGCCCCCGAGCTCCTACGAGCAGTACTTC.

J is TRBJ2-1 and V is TRBV19; TRBD2 agrees at 9 bases. The CDR3 length is 16 residues. The V and J ends lost 4 bases and 9 bases, in that order; junction bases with no gene match: 13. The germline V gene encodes CDR1 LNHDA and CDR2 SQIVND (reference sequence). CDR3 nucleotides: TGTGCCAGTAGTACTAATAGCGGGAGCGGGATTAGTGAGCAGTTCTTC. Its protein product is CASSTNSGSGISEQFF.

The rearrangement links TRBV5-6 to TRBJ2-1; 9 bases line up with TRBD2. V shed 3 bases and J 7 bases; nucleotides not matched to a gene: 14. The CDR3 covers 17 residues. Germline V gives CDR1 SGHDT, CDR2 YYEEEE. The CDR3 spells CASSSSRAREGWNEQFF. The CDR3 region has the DNA TGTGCCAGCAGCTCCTCTAGGGCGCGGGAGGGTTGGAATGAGCAGTTCTTC.

The V call is TRBV7-2, the J call TRBJ1-2; 12 nucleotides match TRBD1. There are 15 residues in the CDR3. V lost 6 bases, J lost 7 bases, and 9 bases stayed unmatched. Germline values: CDR1 SGHTA, CDR2 FQGNSA. The CDR3 nucleotides read TGTGCCAGCAGACCCGGGACAGGGGGCGATCGTGGCTACACCTTC. This gives the protein CASRPGTGGDRGYTF.

The V and J genes are TRBV29-1 and TRBJ2-7; D might be TRBD1 (6 bases). V was cut by 2 bases and J by 1 base, with 9 bases left in between. Germline lookup yields CDR1 SQVTM and CDR2 ANQGSEA. There are 13 residues in the CDR3. The CDR3 region has the DNA TGCAGCGTTGAAACAGGGAGTTCCTACGAGCAGTACTTC. It specifies CSVETGSSYEQYF.

This chain uses TRBV18 with TRBJ2-3, with D perhaps TRBD1 (6 bases). Deletions cut 1 base from V and 5 bases from J, with 16 bases between. The germline V gene has CDR1 KGHSH and CDR2 LQKENI. The CDR3 is 16 residues long. Here the CDR3 DNA reads TGTGCCAGCTCACCACGGAGACAGGAAGCCCGAGATACGCAGTATTTT. Protein product: CASSPRRQEARDTQYF.

V and J are TRBV18 and TRBJ2-1, with 11 bases identical to TRBD2. After removal of 0 bases from V and 9 bases from J, the junction contained 7 bases not matched to a gene. The CDR3 contains 16 residues. Germline V gene data show CDR1 as KGHSH and CDR2 as LQKENI. CDR3 protein: CASSPPSGGALGEQFF. Here the CDR3 DNA reads TGTGCCAGCTCACCACCTAGCGGGGGGGCCTTAGGTGAGCAGTTCTTC. The full variable domain, its missing parts supplied by reference TRBV18 and TRBJ2-1, is NAGVMQNPRHLVRRRGQEARLRCSPMKGHSHVYWYRQLPEEGLKFMVYLQKENIIDESGMPKERFSAEFPKEGPSILRIQQVVRGDSAAYFCASSPPSGGALGEQFFGPGTRLTVL.

The chain carries TRBV19 and TRBJ2-5, with 10 bases matching TRBD1. The germline gives CDR1 LNHDA, CDR2 SQIVND (reference sequence). J lost 5 bases, V lost 3 bases, and 6 bases had no gene match. The CDR3 is 15 amino acids. CDR3 residues: CASSIRGQGEETQYF. CDR3 DNA: TGTGCCAGTAGTATCAGAGGACAGGGGGAGGAGACCCAGTACTTC.

This sequence joins TRBV5-1 and TRBJ1-4; a weak D match, TRBD1 (6 bases). Germline V lookup: CDR1 SGHRS, CDR2 YFSETQ. The CDR3 is 14 residues long. Trimming took off 6 bases at V and 8 bases at J, with 17 bases between the two ends. The CDR3 loop reads CASKRGALDEKLFF. In DNA form, the CDR3 reads TGCGCCAGCAAACGGGGGGCCCTTGACGAAAAACTGTTTTTT.

The CDR3: CASSLSNTGELFF. CDR3 sequence (DNA): TGTGCCAGTTCACTGTCGAACACCGGGGAGCTGTTTTTT. The chain recombines TRBV21-1 with TRBJ2-2; the tabulated D call, TRBD2, remains unverified against the DNA. TRBV21-1 is reported as a pseudogene. This CDR3 has 13 amino acids.

The chain uses TRBV18 and TRBJ2-4; 9 nucleotides match TRBD1. CDR1 is KGHSH and CDR2 is LQKENI in the germline V gene. Trimming cost V 6 bases and J 8 bases; bases outside gene matches: 17. This CDR3 is built from 17 residues. DNA of the CDR3: TGTGCCAGCTCGGACCCGGAGACAGGGGGAGGTTGGGACATTCAGTACTTC. Translation: CASSDPETGGGWDIQYF.

This clone was detected only a few times. The chain couples TRBV27 to TRBJ2-7; D unresolved. In germline, CDR1 is MNHEY, CDR2 SMNVEV (reference sequence). The germline V and J ends were trimmed by 0 bases and 0 bases, with 6 bases remaining between them. This CDR3 has 14 residues. CDR3 region: CASSLSVGSYEQYF. The CDR3 DNA is TGTGCCAGCAGTTTATCGGTCGGCTCCTACGAGCAGTACTTC.

The chain links TRBV6-1 to TRBJ1-6, with TRBD1 matching over 7 bases. From germline, CDR1 is MNHNS and CDR2 SASEGT. The CDR3 is 13 amino acids. Trimming cost V 7 bases and J 12 bases; bases outside gene matches: 9. The CDR3 nucleotides are TGTGCCAGCACCAGAGACAGGGTCCGACCCCTCCACTTT. Protein sequence: CASTRDRVRPLHF.

The V and J genes are TRBV6-1 and TRBJ1-1, with D perhaps TRBD1 (6 bases). This CDR3 comprises 12 residues. Per germline, CDR1 MNHNS and CDR2 SASEGT. V lost 11 bases and J 1 base, leaving 11 bases between the germline ends. The CDR3 loop reads CASLRGNTEAFF. The CDR3 nucleotides read TGTGCCTCACTCAGGGGGAACACTGAAGCTTTCTTT.

J is TRBJ1-5 and V is TRBV2, with TRBD1 identical over 8 bases. The germline CDR1 and CDR2 sequences are SNHLY and FYNNEI. The CDR3 runs to 14 residues. Trimming took 4 bases from V and 7 from J; bases not matched to a gene: 6. Here the CDR3 DNA reads TGTGCCAGCAGTGCCGGACAGGGTTACCAGCCCCAGCATTTT. Amino acid sequence: CASSAGQGYQPQHF. The full variable domain, rest sourced from reference TRBV2 and TRBJ1-5, is EPEVTQTPSHQVTQMGQEVILRCVPISNHLYFYWYRQILGQKVEFLVSFYNNEISEKSEIFDDQFSVERPDGSNFTLKIRSTKLEDSAMYFCASSAGQGYQPQHFGDGTRLSIL.

The CDR3 DNA follows: TGTGCCAGCAGCGAGTACACAGATACGCAGTATTTT. Protein sequence: CASSEYTDTQYF. The chain joins TRBV7-2 to TRBJ2-3; D call uncertain. V was cut by 5 bases and J by 2 bases, with 5 bases left in between. Looked up from germline, CDR1 is SGHTA and CDR2 is FQGNSA. The CDR3 runs to 12 residues.